This T cell receptor (beta chain) stems from a study of blood T cell repertoires in COVID-19. About the research overall: Samples came from the United States, Italy and Spain, spanning acute and convalescent COVID-19. Sources were T cells, B-cell-depleted T cells, or PBMCs; the material itself was cDNA or gDNA.

V lost 5 bases, J lost 3 bases, and 17 bases lay in between. This CDR3 is 16 amino acids long. The germline V gene has CDR1 SGHAT and CDR2 FQNNGV. In the original processing: Amplified reference gene primers provided the basis for estimating nucleated cell counts. Assay used: immunoSEQ multiplex PCR; TCRdb lists only in-frame clones, some missing. The D gene and trimming were derived from the DNA, and the V and J assignments and clone size from that table. The table has about 120,000 clones, less than 90% seen once. Source material: peripheral blood. The receptor was isolated from an elderly man with acute or convalescent COVID-19. The chain is built from TRBV11-2 and TRBJ2-1; D unclear. For the CDR3, the DNA is TGTGCCAGCAGCCCACGCGGTCCCAACCTCTACAATGAGCAGTTCTTC. Translation: CASSPRGPNLYNEQFF.